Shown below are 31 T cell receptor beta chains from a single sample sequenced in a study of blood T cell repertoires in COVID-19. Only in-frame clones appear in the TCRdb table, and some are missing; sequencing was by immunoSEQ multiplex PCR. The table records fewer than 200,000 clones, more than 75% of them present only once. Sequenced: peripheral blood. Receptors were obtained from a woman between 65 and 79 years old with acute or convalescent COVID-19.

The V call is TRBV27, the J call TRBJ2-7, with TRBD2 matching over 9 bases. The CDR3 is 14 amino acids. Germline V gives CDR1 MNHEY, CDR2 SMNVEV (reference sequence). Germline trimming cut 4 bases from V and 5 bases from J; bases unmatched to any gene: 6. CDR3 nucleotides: TGTGCCAGCAGTTCAGGCCTAGCGGGGAACGAGCAGTACTTC. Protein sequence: CASSSGLAGNEQYF.

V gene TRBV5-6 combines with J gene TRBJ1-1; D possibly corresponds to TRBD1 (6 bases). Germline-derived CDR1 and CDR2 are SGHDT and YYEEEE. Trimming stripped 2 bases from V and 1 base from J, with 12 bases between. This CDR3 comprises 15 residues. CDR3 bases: TGTGCCAGCAGCTTTGAGACAGGACGGAACACTGAAGCTTTCTTT. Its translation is CASSFETGRNTEAFF. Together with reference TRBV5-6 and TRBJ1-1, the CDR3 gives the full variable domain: DAGVTQSPTHLIKTRGQQVTLRCSPKSGHDTVSWYQQALGQGPQFIFQYYEEEERQRGNFPDRFSGHQFPNYSSELNVNALLLGDSALYLCASSFETGRNTEAFFGQGTRLTVV.

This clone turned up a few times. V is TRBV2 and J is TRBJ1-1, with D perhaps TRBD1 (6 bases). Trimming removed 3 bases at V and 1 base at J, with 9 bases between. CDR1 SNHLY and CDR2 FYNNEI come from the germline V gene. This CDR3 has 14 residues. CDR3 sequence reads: CASSEIRGNTEAFF. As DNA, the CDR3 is TGTGCCAGCAGTGAGATCAGGGGGAACACTGAAGCTTTCTTT.

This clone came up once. CDR3: CASNSYEQYF. In nucleotides, the CDR3 is TGTGCCAGCAACTCATACGAGCAGTACTTC. J is TRBJ2-7 and V is TRBV21-1; the D segment call TRBD2 is taken from the table without a DNA check. TRBV21-1 corresponds to a pseudogene. The CDR3 has 10 amino acids.

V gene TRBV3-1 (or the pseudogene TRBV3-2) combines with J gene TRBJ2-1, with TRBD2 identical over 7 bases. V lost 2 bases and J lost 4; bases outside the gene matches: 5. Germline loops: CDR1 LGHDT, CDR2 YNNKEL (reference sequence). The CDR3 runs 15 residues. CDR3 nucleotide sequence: TGTGCCAGCAGCCAAAGGGGAGGGGCGTACAATGAGCAGTTCTTC. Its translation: CASSQRGGAYNEQFF.

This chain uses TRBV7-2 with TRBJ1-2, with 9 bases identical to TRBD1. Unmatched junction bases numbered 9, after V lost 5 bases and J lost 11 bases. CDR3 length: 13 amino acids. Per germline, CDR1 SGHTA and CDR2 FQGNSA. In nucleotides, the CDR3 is TGTGCCAGCAGCAAATACCGGGACAGGGTTTACACCTTC. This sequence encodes CASSKYRDRVYTF.

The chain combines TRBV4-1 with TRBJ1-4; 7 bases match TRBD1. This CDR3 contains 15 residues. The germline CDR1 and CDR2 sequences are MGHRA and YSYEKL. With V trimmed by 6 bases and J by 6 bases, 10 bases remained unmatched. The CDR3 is CASRRRQGPYEKLFF. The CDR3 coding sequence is TGCGCCAGCAGAAGACGACAGGGCCCCTATGAAAAACTGTTTTTT.

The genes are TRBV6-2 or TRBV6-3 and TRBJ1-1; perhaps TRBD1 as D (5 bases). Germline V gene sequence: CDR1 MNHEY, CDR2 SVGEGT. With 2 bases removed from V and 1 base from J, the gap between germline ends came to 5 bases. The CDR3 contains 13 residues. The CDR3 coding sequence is TGTGCCAGCAGTTACGGACAGAACACTGAAGCTTTCTTT. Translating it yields CASSYGQNTEAFF.

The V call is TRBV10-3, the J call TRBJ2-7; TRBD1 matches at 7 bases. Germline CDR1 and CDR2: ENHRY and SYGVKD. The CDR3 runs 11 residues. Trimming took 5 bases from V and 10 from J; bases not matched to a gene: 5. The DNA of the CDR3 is TGTGCCATCAGTCCGGGACAGCGTCAGTACTTC. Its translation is CAISPGQRQYF.

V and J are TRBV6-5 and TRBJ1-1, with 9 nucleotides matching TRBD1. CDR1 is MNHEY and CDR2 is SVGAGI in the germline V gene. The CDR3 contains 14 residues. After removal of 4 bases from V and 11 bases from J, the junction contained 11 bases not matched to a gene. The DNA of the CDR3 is TGTGCCAGCAGTTTATCCGGGACAGGGCTTGAGGCTTTCTTT. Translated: CASSLSGTGLEAFF.

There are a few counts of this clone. The CDR3 spells CASSGSGNQPQHF. The CDR3 DNA is TGTGCCAGTAGTGGTTCGGGCAATCAGCCCCAGCATTTT. The rearrangement links TRBV19 to TRBJ1-5; D gene unclear. This CDR3 region has 13 residues. Germline values: CDR1 LNHDA, CDR2 SQIVND (reference sequence). V was clipped by 5 bases and J by 2 bases, with 7 bases between them.

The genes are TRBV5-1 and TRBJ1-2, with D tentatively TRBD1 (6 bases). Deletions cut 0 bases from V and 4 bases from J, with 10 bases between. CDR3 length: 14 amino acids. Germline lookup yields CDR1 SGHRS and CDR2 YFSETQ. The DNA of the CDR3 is TGCGCCAGCAGCTTGGCTCAGGGGAGCTATGGCTACACCTTC. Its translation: CASSLAQGSYGYTF.

The CDR3 nucleotides read TGCAGTGGTCAGGGGACCCACGAGCAGTACTTC. The encoded protein is CSGQGTHEQYF. The chain is built from TRBV20-1 and TRBJ2-7; D possibly corresponds to TRBD1 (6 bases). V lost 7 bases, J lost 5 bases, and 12 bases lay in between. The CDR3 is 11 amino acids. Germline V gene sequence: CDR1 DFQATT, CDR2 SNEGSKA (reference sequence).

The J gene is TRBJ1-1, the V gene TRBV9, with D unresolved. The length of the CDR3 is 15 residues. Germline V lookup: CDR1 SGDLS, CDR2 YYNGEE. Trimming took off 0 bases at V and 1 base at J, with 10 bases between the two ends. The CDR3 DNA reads TGTGCCAGCAGCGTAGCCCCCGCCAGGAACACTGAAGCTTTCTTT. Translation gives CASSVAPARNTEAFF.

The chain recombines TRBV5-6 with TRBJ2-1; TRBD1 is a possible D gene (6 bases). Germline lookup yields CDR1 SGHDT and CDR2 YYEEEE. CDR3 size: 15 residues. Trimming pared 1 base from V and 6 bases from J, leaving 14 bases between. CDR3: CASSLFTGPGNEQFF. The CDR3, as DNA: TGTGCCAGCAGCTTGTTCACAGGGCCGGGCAATGAGCAGTTCTTC.

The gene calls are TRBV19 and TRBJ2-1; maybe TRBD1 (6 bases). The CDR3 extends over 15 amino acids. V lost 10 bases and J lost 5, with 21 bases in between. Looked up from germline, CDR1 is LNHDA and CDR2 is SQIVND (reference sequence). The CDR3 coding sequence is TGTGCCACCCCCCATCCGGGACAAAGAGACAATGAGCAGTTCTTC. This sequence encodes CATPHPGQRDNEQFF.

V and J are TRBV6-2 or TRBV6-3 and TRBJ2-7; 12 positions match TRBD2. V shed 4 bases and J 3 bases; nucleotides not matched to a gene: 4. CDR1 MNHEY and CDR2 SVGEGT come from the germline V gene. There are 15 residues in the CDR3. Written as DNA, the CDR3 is TGTGCCAGCAGTTCCCGGACTAGCGGGGTCTACGAGCAGTACTTC. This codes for CASSSRTSGVYEQYF.

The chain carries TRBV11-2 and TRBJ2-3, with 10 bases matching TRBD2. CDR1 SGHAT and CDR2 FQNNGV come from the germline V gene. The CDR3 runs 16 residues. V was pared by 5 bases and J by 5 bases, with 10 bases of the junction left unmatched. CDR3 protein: CASSLGASGGGDTQYF. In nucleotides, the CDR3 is TGTGCCAGCAGCCTAGGGGCCAGCGGGGGGGGAGATACGCAGTATTTT.

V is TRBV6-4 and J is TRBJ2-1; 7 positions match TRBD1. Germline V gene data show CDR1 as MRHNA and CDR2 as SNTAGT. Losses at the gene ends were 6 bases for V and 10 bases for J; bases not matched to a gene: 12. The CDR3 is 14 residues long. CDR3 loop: CASRQGPAQGEQFF. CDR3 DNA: TGTGCCAGCAGACAGGGGCCGGCGCAGGGGGAGCAGTTCTTC.

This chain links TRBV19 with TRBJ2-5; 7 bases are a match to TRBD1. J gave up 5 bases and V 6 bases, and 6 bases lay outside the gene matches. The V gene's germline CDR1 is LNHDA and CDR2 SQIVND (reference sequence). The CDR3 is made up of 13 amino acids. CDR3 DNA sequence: TGTGCCAGTAGAAGGGGGCGCGGGGAGACCCAGTACTTC. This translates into CASRRGRGETQYF. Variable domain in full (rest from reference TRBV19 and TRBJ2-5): DGGITQSPKYLFRKEGQNVTLSCEQNLNHDAMYWYRQDPGQGLRLIYYSQIVNDFQKGDIAEGYSVSREKKESFPLTVTSAQKNPTAFYLCASRRGRGETQYFGPGTRLLVL.

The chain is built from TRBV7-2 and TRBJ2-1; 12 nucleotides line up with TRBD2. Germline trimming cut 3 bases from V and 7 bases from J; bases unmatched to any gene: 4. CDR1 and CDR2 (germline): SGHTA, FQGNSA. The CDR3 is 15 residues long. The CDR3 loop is CASSLELAGGNEQFF. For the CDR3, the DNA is TGTGCCAGCAGCTTGGAACTAGCGGGAGGAAATGAGCAGTTCTTC.

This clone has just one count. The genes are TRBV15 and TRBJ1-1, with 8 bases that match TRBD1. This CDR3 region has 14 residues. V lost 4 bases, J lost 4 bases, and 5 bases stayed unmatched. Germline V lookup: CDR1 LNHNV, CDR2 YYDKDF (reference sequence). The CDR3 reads CATSINTGGTEAFF. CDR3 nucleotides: TGTGCCACCAGCATAAATACAGGGGGCACTGAAGCTTTCTTT.

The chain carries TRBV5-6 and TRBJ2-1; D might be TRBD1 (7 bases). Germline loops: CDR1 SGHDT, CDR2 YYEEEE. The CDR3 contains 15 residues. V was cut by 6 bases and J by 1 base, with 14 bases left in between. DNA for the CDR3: TGTGCCAGCACCTTCGGGGGACAGTCCTACAATGAGCAGTTCTTC. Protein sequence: CASTFGGQSYNEQFF.

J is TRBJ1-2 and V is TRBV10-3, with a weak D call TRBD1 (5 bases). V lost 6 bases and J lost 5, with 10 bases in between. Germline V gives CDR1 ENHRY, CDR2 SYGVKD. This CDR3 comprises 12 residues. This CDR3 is CAISGGPYGYTF. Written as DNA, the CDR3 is TGTGCCATCAGCGGGGGACCGTATGGCTACACCTTC.

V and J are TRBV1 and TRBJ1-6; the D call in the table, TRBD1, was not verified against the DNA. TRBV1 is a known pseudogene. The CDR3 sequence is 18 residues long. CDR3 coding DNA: TGCACCAGCAGCCAAAACCGGACTGGGACAAGCTATAATTCACCCCTCCACTTT. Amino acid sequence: CTSSQNRTGTSYNSPLHF.

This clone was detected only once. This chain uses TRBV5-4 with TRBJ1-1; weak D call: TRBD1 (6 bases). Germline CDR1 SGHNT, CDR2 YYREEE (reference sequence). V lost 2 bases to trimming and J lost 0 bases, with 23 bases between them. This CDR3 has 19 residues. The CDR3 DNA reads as TGTGCCAGCAGCTTCCCACGGGGGGCGGGGGCAGGAATGAACACTGAAGCTTTCTTT. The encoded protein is CASSFPRGAGAGMNTEAFF.

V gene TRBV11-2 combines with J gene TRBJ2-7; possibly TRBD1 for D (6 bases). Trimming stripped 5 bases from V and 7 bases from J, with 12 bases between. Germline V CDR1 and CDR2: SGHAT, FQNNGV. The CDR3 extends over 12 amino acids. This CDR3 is CASSLTGREQYF. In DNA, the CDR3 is TGTGCCAGCAGCCTTACAGGGAGAGAGCAGTACTTC.

The CDR3 DNA follows: TGTGCCAGCAGTGAACTGGCGGGCTATCAGCCCCAGCATTTT. Encoded protein: CASSELAGYQPQHF. The chain couples TRBV6-1 to TRBJ1-5; D is unclear. The V end was cut by 2 bases, the J end by 5 bases, with 10 bases between. CDR1 is MNHNS, CDR2 SASEGT, per germline. The CDR3 contains 14 residues.

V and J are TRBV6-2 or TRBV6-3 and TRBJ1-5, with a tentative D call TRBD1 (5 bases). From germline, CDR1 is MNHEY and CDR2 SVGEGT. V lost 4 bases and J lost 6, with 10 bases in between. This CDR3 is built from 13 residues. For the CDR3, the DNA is TGTGCCAGCAGTTTTCAGGGTAGTCAGCCCCAGCATTTT. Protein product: CASSFQGSQPQHF.

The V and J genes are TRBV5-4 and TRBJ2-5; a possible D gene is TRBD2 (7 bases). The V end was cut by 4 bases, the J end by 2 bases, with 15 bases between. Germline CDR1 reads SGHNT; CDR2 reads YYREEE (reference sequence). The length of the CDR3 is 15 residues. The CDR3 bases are TGTGCCAGCAGCCCCCGGGGGGCACTACAAGAGACCCAGTACTTC. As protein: CASSPRGALQETQYF.

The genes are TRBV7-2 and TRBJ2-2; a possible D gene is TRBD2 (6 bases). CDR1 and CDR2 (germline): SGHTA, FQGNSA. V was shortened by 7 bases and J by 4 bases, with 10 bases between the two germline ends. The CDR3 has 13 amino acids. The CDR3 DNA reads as TGTGCCAGCAAAAGGGGAGGCACCGGGGAGCTGTTTTTT. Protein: CASKRGGTGELFF. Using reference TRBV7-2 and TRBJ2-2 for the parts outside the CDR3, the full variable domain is GAGVSQSPSNKVTEKGKDVELRCDPISGHTALYWYRQSLGQGLEFLIYFQGNSAPDKSGLPSDRFSAERTGGSVSTLTIQRTQQEDSAVYLCASKRGGTGELFFGEGSRLTVL.